This TCR beta chain was recovered during a study of cytomegalovirus exposure and HLA in healthy donors. The PCR used 60 Vbeta and 13 Jbeta primers. Sequencing was performed with immunoSEQ multiplex PCR; in TCRdb, only in-frame clones are kept and a portion is missing. The sample records 150,000 to 180,000 clones, around 80% being singletons. The V end was cut by 3 bases, the J end by 4 bases, with 10 bases between. Germline lookup yields CDR1 SGHRS and CDR2 YFSETQ. The CDR3 totals 13 residues. V gene TRBV5-1 combines with J gene TRBJ1-2; D possibly corresponds to TRBD1 (5 bases). Material: PBMCs. This TCR was recovered from a middle-aged woman in good health and CMV-seronegative. CDR3 protein: CASSSQGSYGYTF. The CDR3 DNA reads TGCGCCAGCAGCTCTCAGGGTTCCTATGGCTACACCTTC.